This T cell receptor (beta chain) was captured in a study of T cells in Graves' hyperthyroidism and ophthalmopathy. From RNA transcripts, TCR beta CDR3 regions were amplified. First-round RT-PCR targeting the TCR CDR3 was performed with the HTBI primer set. MiXCR was run by TCRdb on the multiplex PCR reads, yielding one entry per CDR3 protein. The sample carries a few hundred thousand distinct CDR3 sequences, 15% to 19% recorded once. The CDR3 runs to 16 residues. V gave up 1 base and J gave up 1 base; unmatched junction bases: 6. The germline gives CDR1 SGHTA, CDR2 FQGNSA. In its sample, this clonotype was seen a few times. Exclusion criteria comprised uncontrolled infection, other autoimmune disease, pregnancy or lactation.

What was sequenced was blood. J is TRBJ1-1 and V is TRBV7-2; 7 nucleotides agree with TRBD1. The source is a woman under 40 with Graves' hyperthyroidism. The CDR3 reads CASSLGLRQGNTEAFF. The CDR3 bases are TGTGCCAGCAGCTTAGGCTTGAGACAGGGGAACACTGAAGCTTTCTTT.